This T cell receptor beta chain was captured by sequencing in a study of T-cell memory formation after mild COVID-19. Study at large: TCR clustering was largely donor specific. The study, taken as a whole, reports: The main location of contracting CD4+ clones was CM and EM, and that of contracting CD8+ clones was EMRA. Some responding clones appeared in pre-infection memory, suggesting cross-reactive memory joined.

Per the germline V gene, CDR1 is SEHNR and CDR2 is FQNEAQ (reference sequence). The CDR3 is 15 amino acids. V lost 4 bases, J lost 6 bases, and 5 bases stayed unmatched. TCRdb re-analysed the 5' RACE reads in MiXCR, keeping a single row per CDR3 protein. The sample shows 550,000 to 650,000 distinct CDR3 sequences, 17% of them seen only once. This clonotype was observed a handful of times. Its antigen remains unknown. V gene TRBV7-9 combines with J gene TRBJ2-7; TRBD2 matches at 14 bases. The sequencing input was PBMCs or a T cell subset sorted from them (not recorded which). The source of this sequence is an adult woman who had mild COVID-19 (a few samples of this study predate the infection). Cell type and time point are not known. In DNA, the CDR3 is TGTGCCAGCAGCTCAGGACTAGCGGGAGGTCGCGAGCAGTACTTC. It is translated as CASSSGLAGGREQYF. The whole variable domain, filled in from reference TRBV7-9 and TRBJ2-7, reads DTGVSQNPRHKITKRGQNVTFRCDPISEHNRLYWYRQTLGQGPEFLTYFQNEAQLEKSRLLSDRFSAERPKGSFSTLEIQRTEQGDSAMYLCASSSGLAGGREQYFGPGTRLTVT.